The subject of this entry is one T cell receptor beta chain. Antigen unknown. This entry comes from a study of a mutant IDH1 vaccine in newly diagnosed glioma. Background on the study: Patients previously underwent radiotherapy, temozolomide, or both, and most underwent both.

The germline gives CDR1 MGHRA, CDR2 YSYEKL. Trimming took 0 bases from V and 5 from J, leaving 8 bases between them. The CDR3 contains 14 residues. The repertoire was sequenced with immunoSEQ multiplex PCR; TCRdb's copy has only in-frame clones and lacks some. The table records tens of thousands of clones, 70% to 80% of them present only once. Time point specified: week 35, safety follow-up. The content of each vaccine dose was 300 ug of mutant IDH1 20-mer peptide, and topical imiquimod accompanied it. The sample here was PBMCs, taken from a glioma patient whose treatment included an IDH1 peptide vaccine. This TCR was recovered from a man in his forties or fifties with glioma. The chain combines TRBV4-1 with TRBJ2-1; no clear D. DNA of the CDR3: TGCGCCAGCAGCCAAGAGTACCACGACAATGAGCAGTTCTTC. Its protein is CASSQEYHDNEQFF.